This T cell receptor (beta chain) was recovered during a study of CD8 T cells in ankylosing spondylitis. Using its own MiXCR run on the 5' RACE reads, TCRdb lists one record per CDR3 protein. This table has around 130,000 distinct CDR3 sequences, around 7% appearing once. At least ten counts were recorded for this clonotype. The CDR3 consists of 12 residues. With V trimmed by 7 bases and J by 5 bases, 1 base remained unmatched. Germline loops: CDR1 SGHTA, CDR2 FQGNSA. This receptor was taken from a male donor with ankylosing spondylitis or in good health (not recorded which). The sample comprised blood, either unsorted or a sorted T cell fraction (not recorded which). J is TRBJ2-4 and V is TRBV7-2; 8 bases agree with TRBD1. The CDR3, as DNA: TGTGCCAGCACGACAGGGGAAAACATTCAGTACTTC. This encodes CASTTGENIQYF. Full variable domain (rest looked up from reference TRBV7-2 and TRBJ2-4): GAGVSQSPSNKVTEKGKDVELRCDPISGHTALYWYRQSLGQGLEFLIYFQGNSAPDKSGLPSDRFSAERTGGSVSTLTIQRTQQEDSAVYLCASTTGENIQYFGAGTRLSVL.